A single sample is the source of the 25 T cell receptor beta chains below, sequenced in a study of OX40 agonist ivuxolimab in advanced cancers. Libraries were prepared by immunoSEQ multiplex PCR; TCRdb keeps only in-frame clonotypes and omits some of them. The sample consists of roughly 49,000 clones, about 88% of them appearing once. The material was CD4+ or CD8+ T cells sorted from blood, obtained in a trial of the OX40 agonist ivuxolimab. The receptors come from an adult with an advanced solid tumor such as melanoma, head and neck, liver or kidney cancer.

This chain uses TRBV18 with TRBJ1-4; D call uncertain. Germline loops: CDR1 KGHSH, CDR2 LQKENI. The CDR3 spans 17 residues. The V end was cut by 2 bases, the J end by 8 bases, with 21 bases between. CDR3 sequence reads: CASSPMGPGLNSEKLFF. DNA of the CDR3: TGTGCCAGCTCACCAATGGGTCCTGGGCTAAATTCCGAAAAACTGTTTTTT.

The V gene is TRBV6-1, the J gene TRBJ2-7, with D tentatively TRBD1 (5 bases). This CDR3 has 13 amino acids. Germline loops: CDR1 MNHNS, CDR2 SASEGT. The V and J ends lost 2 bases and 6 bases respectively, with 11 bases between them. CDR3 in amino acids: CASSERQGGEQYF. CDR3 coding DNA: TGTGCCAGCAGTGAACGGCAGGGCGGCGAGCAGTACTTC.

This chain joins TRBV19 and TRBJ1-5; possibly TRBD1 for D (6 bases). The V gene's germline CDR1 is LNHDA and CDR2 SQIVND (reference sequence). Trimming left V 5 bases short and J 9 bases short, with 17 bases between. The CDR3 runs 14 residues. The CDR3 nucleotides read TGTGCCAGTAGTTCGGTCAGGGGACGGTCGCCCCAGCATTTT. Translating gives CASSSVRGRSPQHF.

This clone has a handful of counts. The chain recombines TRBV6-1 with TRBJ1-6, with a tentative D call TRBD1 (5 bases). Germline values: CDR1 MNHNS, CDR2 SASEGT. V was trimmed by 7 bases and J by 9 bases, leaving 16 bases between them. CDR3 length: 14 residues. The CDR3 DNA follows: TGTGCCAGCACCTTGTTTCTTGGGGGTTCACCCCTCCACTTT. Amino acid sequence: CASTLFLGGSPLHF.

V usage is TRBV30 and J usage is TRBJ2-3, with D maybe TRBD1 (5 bases). V was trimmed by 0 bases and J by 2 bases, leaving 18 bases between them. The CDR3 loop spans 17 amino acids. Germline lookup yields CDR1 GTSNPN and CDR2 SVGIG (reference sequence). The CDR3 DNA follows: TGTGCCTGGAGTGTGGTTTTTGACAGCTACTCCACAGATACGCAGTATTTT. This encodes CAWSVVFDSYSTDTQYF.

V is TRBV12-2 and J is TRBJ2-7; the D segment call TRBD2 is taken from the table without a DNA check. TRBV12-2 is tagged as a pseudogene. This CDR3 is 17 amino acids long. The CDR3 region is CASRLGTALAGGNEQYF. The CDR3, as DNA: TGTGCAAGTCGCTTAGGCACGGCCCTAGCGGGGGGGAACGAGCAGTACTTC.

The V and J genes are TRBV7-8 and TRBJ2-1, with a weak D call TRBD2 (6 bases). This CDR3 has 15 amino acids. Germline V gene sequence: CDR1 SGHVS, CDR2 FQNEAQ. Deletions cut 2 bases from V and 8 bases from J, with 16 bases between. CDR3 region: CASSLFGGDSDEQFF. CDR3 DNA sequence: TGTGCCAGCAGCTTATTCGGGGGTGATAGCGATGAGCAGTTCTTC.

The rearrangement links TRBV29-1 to TRBJ2-3, with 10 bases lining up with TRBD2. Unmatched junction bases numbered 5, after V lost 1 base and J lost 4 bases. The germline V gene has CDR1 SQVTM and CDR2 ANQGSEA. The CDR3 contains 15 residues. The DNA for the CDR3 is TGCAGCGTTGAAGGGACTAGCGGAGAATCAGATACGCAGTATTTT. Translating gives CSVEGTSGESDTQYF.

Here the CDR3 reads CAISESVWGETQYF. As DNA, the CDR3 is TGTGCCATCAGTGAGTCTGTTTGGGGAGAGACCCAGTACTTC. The genes are TRBV10-3 and TRBJ2-5; D is ambiguous. Germline lookup yields CDR1 ENHRY and CDR2 SYGVKD. The CDR3 is 14 amino acids. Trimming pared 0 bases from V and 4 bases from J, leaving 9 bases between.

V and J are TRBV5-3 and TRBJ1-2; D call uncertain. TRBV5-3 has ORF status, its function being uncertain. CDR3 length: 15 residues. V gave up 0 bases and J gave up 0 bases, with 9 bases separating them. The CDR3 nucleotides read TGTGCCAGAAGCTTGGTTGGGGAGGCTAACTATGGCTACACCTTC. It translates to CARSLVGEANYGYTF.

This chain joins TRBV9 and TRBJ2-2; TRBD2 agrees at 13 bases. The germline V gene has CDR1 SGDLS and CDR2 YYNGEE. V lost 7 bases to trimming and J lost 3 bases; unmatched junction nucleotides: 12. The CDR3 consists of 18 residues. CDR3 sequence (DNA): TGTGCCAGCTTCGGGACTAGCGGGGCAATGTGGGACACCGGGGAGCTGTTTTTT. It is translated as CASFGTSGAMWDTGELFF.

This clone came up a few times. The chain carries TRBV4-1 and TRBJ1-2; D not resolved. From germline, CDR1 is MGHRA and CDR2 YSYEKL. CDR3 size: 13 residues. V was pared by 1 base and J by 6 bases, with 9 bases between. CDR3 bases: TGCGCCAGCAGCCAAGTGGGAATGGATGGCTACACCTTC. It yields the protein CASSQVGMDGYTF.

The CDR3 region is CASSYSMGAGANVLTF. The DNA of the CDR3 is TGTGCCAGCAGTTACTCGATGGGGGCTGGGGCCAACGTCCTGACTTTC. The chain recombines TRBV6-5 with TRBJ2-6, with D possibly called TRBD1 or TRBD2 (5 bases each). The CDR3 has 16 amino acids. Germline assignment: CDR1 MNHEY and CDR2 SVGAGI. With 0 bases removed from V and 2 bases from J, the gap between germline ends came to 8 bases.

The CDR3 spells CASSESPENTQYF. DNA of the CDR3: TGTGCCAGCAGTGAATCGCCGGAAAATACGCAGTATTTT. The chain links TRBV6-4 to TRBJ2-3; the D is unclear. Germline lookup yields CDR1 MRHNA and CDR2 SNTAGT. The CDR3 runs 13 residues. Trimming cost V 3 bases and J 7 bases, with 11 bases left between them.

J is TRBJ2-3 and V is TRBV6-5, with D unresolved. Germline-derived CDR1 and CDR2 are MNHEY and SVGAGI. The CDR3 consists of 15 residues. The ends were cut back, 6 bases at V and 2 bases at J, with 15 bases in the middle. In DNA, the CDR3 is TGTGCCAGCAGGACGGGCTGGGTTTCCACAGATACGCAGTATTTT. Amino acids: CASRTGWVSTDTQYF.

The chain is built from TRBV5-1 and TRBJ1-4; no clear D. V was clipped by 5 bases and J by 0 bases, with 11 bases between them. Germline CDR1 reads SGHRS; CDR2 reads YFSETQ. CDR3 size: 15 residues. The CDR3 sequence: CASSPLWATNEKLFF. The CDR3 DNA follows: TGCGCCAGCAGTCCCTTGTGGGCAACTAATGAAAAACTGTTTTTT.

This clone appeared a single time. V usage is TRBV27 and J usage is TRBJ2-2, with TRBD1 matching over 10 bases. Trimming at V came to 1 base and at J to 2 bases, leaving 4 bases not matched to a gene. This CDR3 comprises 17 residues. The germline V gene encodes CDR1 MNHEY and CDR2 SMNVEV (reference sequence). The CDR3 bases are TGTGCCAGCAGTTTATTAGGGACAGGGGCAAACACCGGGGAGCTGTTTTTT. Residues: CASSLLGTGANTGELFF.

The chain links TRBV18 to TRBJ1-6; D is perhaps TRBD1 (6 bases). Looked up from germline, CDR1 is KGHSH and CDR2 is LQKENI. Trimming stripped 3 bases from V and 6 bases from J, with 9 bases between. The CDR3 runs 14 residues. As DNA, the CDR3 is TGTGCCAGCTCACCTACGGACAGTAATTCACCCCTCCACTTT. It yields the protein CASSPTDSNSPLHF.

The chain is built from TRBV6-6 and TRBJ2-1; D unresolved. CDR1 MNHNY and CDR2 SVGAGI come from the germline V gene (reference sequence). The ends were cut back, 7 bases at V and 0 bases at J, with 7 bases in the middle. The CDR3 runs 13 residues. CDR3 region: CASTPGSYNEQFF. The DNA for the CDR3 is TGTGCCAGCACCCCAGGCTCCTACAATGAGCAGTTCTTC.

The chain recombines TRBV28 with TRBJ2-1, with TRBD2 matching over 8 bases. Germline lookup yields CDR1 MDHEN and CDR2 SYDVKM. There are 14 residues in the CDR3. The V gene end was trimmed by 3 bases and the J gene end by 4 bases; junction bases not matched to a gene: 2. As DNA, the CDR3 is TGTGCCAGCAGTTTCCAGCGGGAGTACAATGAGCAGTTCTTC. Its translation: CASSFQREYNEQFF.

This rearrangement joins TRBV10-1 to TRBJ2-1; a weak D match, TRBD1 (6 bases). Deletions cut 5 bases from V and 10 bases from J, with 15 bases between. Germline lookup yields CDR1 WNHNN and CDR2 SYGVQD (reference sequence). This CDR3 contains 13 residues. DNA of the CDR3: TGCGCCAGCAGTCCCCTTGGACAGAGCGAGCAGTTCTTC. It codes for CASSPLGQSEQFF.

This clone has more than one count but fewer than ten. V and J are TRBV28 and TRBJ1-4; possibly TRBD1 for D (5 bases). The CDR3 has 15 amino acids. Trimming cost V 6 bases and J 7 bases, with 18 bases left between them. Germline V gives CDR1 MDHEN, CDR2 SYDVKM. The CDR3 DNA sequence: TGTGCCAGCAGCTCAACGGTAGGGGATGGTGAAAAACTGTTTTTT. Translating it yields CASSSTVGDGEKLFF.

The chain has TRBV7-8 and TRBJ2-2, with TRBD1 matching over 7 bases. J was trimmed by 5 bases and V by 1 base; bases with no gene match: 10. The CDR3 covers 17 residues. The germline V gene has CDR1 SGHVS and CDR2 FQNEAQ. CDR3 residues: CASSLVAGGMGTGELFF. As DNA, the CDR3 is TGTGCCAGCAGCTTAGTGGCAGGGGGAATGGGAACCGGGGAGCTGTTTTTT.

The chain couples TRBV6-5 to TRBJ1-2; D gene uncertain. CDR1 is MNHEY, CDR2 SVGAGI, per germline. Trimming took off 0 bases at V and 5 bases at J, with 13 bases between the two ends. The CDR3 runs 15 residues. CDR3 in amino acids: CASSYSTRQAYGYTF. The CDR3 bases are TGTGCCAGCAGTTACTCGACACGGCAGGCTTATGGCTACACCTTC.

The genes are TRBV30 and TRBJ2-2; 8 positions match TRBD2. This CDR3 comprises 15 residues. Germline assignment: CDR1 GTSNPN and CDR2 SVGIG (reference sequence). Trimming removed 4 bases from V and 2 bases from J; junction bases left unmatched: 6. CDR3 loop: CAWIRAGANTGELFF. CDR3 coding DNA: TGTGCCTGGATCCGAGCGGGAGCTAACACCGGGGAGCTGTTTTTT.